These T cell receptor beta chains were read from a single sample in a study of blood T cell repertoires in COVID-19. The protocol was immunoSEQ multiplex PCR, while the TCRdb copy is restricted to in-frame clones and leaves out a portion. The sample lists fewer than 95,000 clones; roughly nine tenths were seen once. Source material: peripheral blood. All receptors derive from a man aged 50 to 60 with acute or convalescent COVID-19. Both conserved end residues are part of each CDR3. The D gene is left open where the match is weak. A row's size may be missing; if present it is once, few, many or a size class.

v_gene	d_gene	j_gene	abundance	CDR3nt	CDR3aa
TRBV15	NA	TRBJ1-6	NA	TGTGCCACCAGCGTTGAGCAATCTAATTCACCCCTCCACTTT	CATSVEQSNSPLHF
TRBV5-1	TRBD1	TRBJ2-2	NA	TGCGCCAGCAGCTTGGGACAGGGAGGGGAGCTGTTTTTT	CASSLGQGGELFF
TRBV2	TRBD1	TRBJ1-2	NA	TGTGCCAGTATCCTCCCCGGGACAGGCAACTATGGCTACACCTTC	CASILPGTGNYGYTF
TRBV7-2	TRBD2	TRBJ2-1	NA	TGTGCCAGCAGCCTAACTAGCGTGGGGATCTACAATGAGCAGTTCTTC	CASSLTSVGIYNEQFF
TRBV4-1	TRBD1	TRBJ1-2	NA	TGCGCCAGCACCCAAGTACTCCGGGGACAGCCATTCACCTTC	CASTQVLRGQPFTF
TRBV20-1	TRBD1	TRBJ1-5	NA	TGCAGTGCTAGTAGGACAGGTCTTGGTCAGCCCCAGCATTTT	CSASRTGLGQPQHF
TRBV28	TRBD1	TRBJ1-3	NA	TGTGCCAGCAGTTTACTTCAGGGGGCCTCTGGAAACACCATATATTTT	CASSLLQGASGNTIYF
TRBV19	TRBD1	TRBJ1-2	NA	TGTGCCACAAGCCCCGGGGACAGGGTCTATGGCTACACCTTC	CATSPGDRVYGYTF
TRBV6-4	TRBD2	TRBJ2-2	few	TGTGCCAGCAGTGACTCCAATAGCGGGGGCACCGGGGAGCTGTTTTTT	CASSDSNSGGTGELFF
TRBV15	NA	TRBJ2-5	NA	TGTGCCACCAGCAGAGATAGCTCAGCCCAAGAGACCCAGTACTTC	CATSRDSSAQETQYF
TRBV3-1/TRBV3-2	NA	TRBJ2-1	once	TGTGCCAGCAGCCGAGCGGTTACCTCCTACAATGAGCAGTTCTTC	CASSRAVTSYNEQFF
TRBV5-4	NA	TRBJ2-1	few	TGTGCCAGCAGCTCCGGGGGATTCGGACAGTTCTTC	CASSSGGFGQFF
TRBV18	TRBD1	TRBJ1-5	NA	TGTGCCAGCTCACCTTTATATGACAGGGGACGAACTTATTACAATCAGCCCCAGCATTTT	CASSPLYDRGRTYYNQPQHF
TRBV20-1	NA	TRBJ2-7	NA	TGCAGTGCTAGTGTCGGCTACGAGCAGTACTTC	CSASVGYEQYF
TRBV10-3	TRBD1	TRBJ2-3	NA	TGTGCCATCAGTCCAGGACAGGGGGCAGATACGCAGTATTTT	CAISPGQGADTQYF
TRBV4-2	NA	TRBJ2-3	NA	TGTGCCAGCAGCCAAGATGAGAGCATCCGAATCACAGATACGCAGTATTTT	CASSQDESIRITDTQYF
TRBV5-8	TRBD1	TRBJ1-5	NA	TGTGCCAGCAGCAAGGACAGGGGGCAGCCCCAGCATTTT	CASSKDRGQPQHF
TRBV15	TRBD1	TRBJ2-3	few	TGTGCCACCAGCAGAGAGGGACAGCAGCAGCATACGCAGTATTTT	CATSREGQQQHTQYF
TRBV27	TRBD1	TRBJ1-3	NA	TGTGCCAGCAGCCCTGACAGGGCCTCTGGAAACACCATATATTTT	CASSPDRASGNTIYF
TRBV7-8	NA	TRBJ1-6	NA	TGTGCCAGCAGCCAATACGGACAGTCATCCTATAATTCACCCCTCCACTTT	CASSQYGQSSYNSPLHF
TRBV11-2	TRBD2	TRBJ2-5	once	TGTGCCAGCAGGACTCTAGCGGGGGGGCTTGAGACCCAGTACTTC	CASRTLAGGLETQYF
TRBV7-3	NA	TRBJ1-3	NA	TGTGCCAGCAGCCCCCTAGAGACGAGAGGAAACACCATATATTTT	CASSPLETRGNTIYF
TRBV2	NA	TRBJ2-7	NA	TGTGCCAGCAGAAGAGAACGCCTGTACGAGCAGTACTTC	CASRRERLYEQYF
TRBV11-2	NA	TRBJ1-4	few	TGTGCCAGCAGCAAGGGGGAAAAACTGTTTTTT	CASSKGEKLFF
TRBV18	NA	TRBJ2-7	NA	TGTGCCAGCTCACCATGGGCTGACGAGCAGTACTTC	CASSPWADEQYF
TRBV7-3	TRBD2	TRBJ2-7	NA	TGTGCCAGCAGCTTGATGAGCGGGGGGCCCTACGAGCAGTACTTC	CASSLMSGGPYEQYF
TRBV2	TRBD1	TRBJ2-1	once	TGTGCCAGCAGTAGGGAACCGGGGACAGGGGGCGTCAATGAGCAGTTCTTC	CASSREPGTGGVNEQFF
TRBV5-1	NA	TRBJ1-4	NA	TGCGCCAGCAGCTTGAGGCAGGGTGGCACTAATGAAAAACTGTTTTTT	CASSLRQGGTNEKLFF
TRBV12-3/TRBV12-4	NA	TRBJ2-5	NA	TGTGCCAGCAGCCCCTTCGGGGAGACCCAGTACTTC	CASSPFGETQYF
TRBV30	NA	TRBJ1-2	NA	TGTGCCTGGAGTACCCCCCCAGGGGGCTACACCTTC	CAWSTPPGGYTF
TRBV9	TRBD1	TRBJ1-1	NA	TGTGCCAGCAGCCCGGGACAGGGGTTGAAAGCTTTCTTT	CASSPGQGLKAFF
TRBV30	TRBD1	TRBJ2-3	once	TGTGCCTGGAGGACAGGGTTCACAGATACGCAGTATTTT	CAWRTGFTDTQYF
TRBV7-9	NA	TRBJ2-7	NA	TGTGCCAGCAGCCCGACAGCTTCCTACGAGCAGTACTTC	CASSPTASYEQYF
TRBV5-6	TRBD2	TRBJ2-1	NA	TGTGCCAGCAGCTTGACCCAGGGAGGGCTTAGAAATGAGCAGTTCTTC	CASSLTQGGLRNEQFF
TRBV5-4	TRBD1	TRBJ1-2	NA	TGTGCCAGCAGCGCCGGGACAGGGGGCTATGGCTACACCTTC	CASSAGTGGYGYTF
TRBV5-6	TRBD1	TRBJ1-1	few	TGTGCCAGCAGCTGGGGACAGGGGCGGGTCACTGAAGCTTTCTTT	CASSWGQGRVTEAFF
TRBV5-1	TRBD1	TRBJ2-2	NA	TGCGCCAGCAGCCCGGGACAGATGATCGGGGAGCTGTTTTTT	CASSPGQMIGELFF
TRBV6-4	TRBD1	TRBJ1-6	once	TGTGCCAGCAGTGATACCGGGACAGGATCACCCCTCCACTTT	CASSDTGTGSPLHF
TRBV28	NA	TRBJ2-3	NA	TGTGCCAGCAGAGCGACCCGATTCGCAACTAGCACAGATACGCAGTATTTT	CASRATRFATSTDTQYF
TRBV6-5	NA	TRBJ1-1	NA	TGTGCCAGCAGTTACACGGTTAACACTGAAGCTTTCTTT	CASSYTVNTEAFF
TRBV30	TRBD2	TRBJ2-7	NA	TGTGCCTGGAGTGGAGGGGGTAGCGGGGCCATCTACGAGCAGTACTTC	CAWSGGGSGAIYEQYF
TRBV6-2/TRBV6-3	NA	TRBJ2-1	NA	TGTGCCAGCAGTTACCGAGTGGGGCGATACAATGAGCAGTTCTTC	CASSYRVGRYNEQFF
TRBV7-9	NA	TRBJ1-3	NA	TGTGCCAGCAGCTCGACTGGGCGGGGGGGCCGAGGAAACACCATATATTTT	CASSSTGRGGRGNTIYF
TRBV19	TRBD1	TRBJ1-5	NA	TGTGCCAGTAGTATAGACGGGACAGGGCTCAATCAGCCCCAGCATTTT	CASSIDGTGLNQPQHF
TRBV30	NA	TRBJ1-5	NA	TGTGCCTGGAGTACAGATAGCAATCAGCCCCAGCATTTT	CAWSTDSNQPQHF
TRBV6-6	TRBD1	TRBJ1-1	NA	TGTGCCAGCAGTCCTAATCTCGAGACAGGGTGGACCCAGGGGGAAGCTTTCTTT	CASSPNLETGWTQGEAFF
TRBV6-5	TRBD1	TRBJ1-1	NA	TGTGCCAGCAGTCCCCTAGGGACAGGGAACACTGAAGCTTTCTTT	CASSPLGTGNTEAFF
TRBV27	NA	TRBJ2-1	NA	TGTGCCAGCAGTTTATCTTGGTGGCGGTTGTCTTCTGGGCAGTTCTTC	CASSLSWWRLSSGQFF